These 32 T cell receptor beta chains were all obtained from the same sample, sequenced in a study of blood T cells in healthy people across ages. A sample-barcoded 5' primer and a J-beta primer mix were used in a second PCR of roughly 6 to 11 cycles. TCRdb itself ran the 5' RACE reads through MiXCR, one entry per CDR3 protein. The sample carries 600,000 to 1,000,000 distinct CDR3 sequences, approximately 25% recorded once. These data are also associated with another study on T cells of mothers and their children.

The material sequenced was blood. These receptors all come from a boy between 10 and 17 years old in good health.

This rearrangement joins TRBV5-6 to TRBJ2-5; D gene ambiguous. Trimming removed 1 base from V and 3 bases from J, with 10 bases in between. This CDR3 comprises 14 residues. Germline values: CDR1 SGHDT, CDR2 YYEEEE. The CDR3 loop is CASSLPLGEETQYF. Written as DNA, the CDR3 is TGTGCCAGCAGCTTGCCCCTGGGTGAAGAGACCCAGTACTTC.

Concerning this clonotype: Because it lacks the conserved phenylalanine or tryptophan at the end, this CDR3 is likely a read error. The V call is TRBV9, the J call TRBJ2-7; TRBD2 is a possible D gene (6 bases). The CDR3 contains 15 residues. V lost 0 bases to trimming and J lost 3 bases, with 13 bases between them. Germline lookup yields CDR1 SGDLS and CDR2 YYNGEE. The CDR3 is CASSVGLATNYEQYL. The CDR3 DNA reads TGTGCCAGCAGCGTAGGTCTAGCGACAAACTACGAGCAGTACCTC.

The V gene is TRBV7-2, the J gene TRBJ1-2; TRBD1 is a possible D gene (6 bases). V was cut by 5 bases and J by 4 bases, with 11 bases left in between. The V gene's germline CDR1 is SGHTA and CDR2 FQGNSA. This CDR3 comprises 13 residues. The CDR3 sequence is CASSAGTSYGYTF. Here the CDR3 DNA reads TGTGCCAGCAGCGCCGGGACAAGCTATGGCTACACCTTC.

This chain links TRBV19 with TRBJ2-1, with a possible D match to TRBD2 (5 bases). The CDR3 extends over 14 amino acids. The V gene lost 2 bases and the J gene lost 4 bases, with 9 bases spanning the gap. Germline V gene data show CDR1 as LNHDA and CDR2 as SQIVND (reference sequence). CDR3 sequence: CASSIRTGYNEQFF. The CDR3 coding sequence is TGTGCCAGTAGTATAAGAACGGGGTACAATGAGCAGTTCTTC.

This clonotype was recorded many times. The V gene is TRBV7-2, the J gene TRBJ2-5, with D unresolved. The germline V and J ends were trimmed by 2 bases and 5 bases, with 9 bases remaining between them. Germline assignment: CDR1 SGHTA and CDR2 FQGNSA. This CDR3 has 13 amino acids. The CDR3 DNA reads TGTGCCAGCAGCTTAAATGCGCGGGAGACCCAGTACTTC. Its translation is CASSLNARETQYF.

The sample holds a few counts of this clonotype. J is TRBJ2-4 and V is TRBV6-2 or TRBV6-3, with D hard to call. The germline V gene has CDR1 MNHEY and CDR2 SVGEGT. V was clipped by 6 bases and J by 8 bases, with 8 bases between them. This CDR3 spans 11 amino acids. The CDR3 loop is CASSNTDIQYF. The CDR3 DNA sequence: TGTGCCAGCAGCAATACGGACATTCAGTACTTC.

The chain couples TRBV29-1 to TRBJ1-2; D perhaps matches TRBD1 (5 bases). This CDR3 region has 13 residues. V was trimmed by 0 bases and J by 8 bases, leaving 13 bases between them. Germline CDR1 is SQVTM and CDR2 is ANQGSEA. The CDR3 coding sequence is TGCAGCGTTGAAGATTGGCAGGGTGCAGGCTACACCTTC. This gives the protein CSVEDWQGAGYTF. The variable domain in full, completed from reference TRBV29-1 and TRBJ1-2, reads SAVISQKPSRDICQRGTSLTIQCQVDSQVTMMFWYRQQPGQSLTLIATANQGSEATYESGFVIDKFPISRPNLTFSTLTVSNMSPEDSSIYLCSVEDWQGAGYTFGSGTRLTVV.

The chain has TRBV28 and TRBJ1-3, with D hard to call. The CDR3 spans 11 residues. Deletions cut 2 bases from V and 11 bases from J, with 7 bases between. The germline V gene encodes CDR1 MDHEN and CDR2 SYDVKM. DNA of the CDR3: TGTGCCAGCAGTTTACATCAAGCCATATATTTT. Amino acid sequence: CASSLHQAIYF. Looking up the rest from reference TRBV28 and TRBJ1-3 gives the full variable domain: DVKVTQSSRYLVKRTGEKVFLECVQDMDHENMFWYRQDPGLGLRLIYFSYDVKMKEKGDIPEGYSVSREKKERFSLILESASTNQTSMYLCASSLHQAIYFGEGSWLTVV.

As regards this clonotype: At one boundary the junction diverges from the germline segment, which might be a read error. The chain employs TRBV20-1 and TRBJ2-7, with D possibly TRBD2 on 6 matching bases. The closer fit of TRBJ2-5 to the DNA end suggests the J call may be wrong. The CDR3 sequence is 13 residues long. Germline CDR1 DFQATT, CDR2 SNEGSKA (reference sequence). The chain's CDR3 is CSAPGTASETQYF. CDR3 sequence (DNA): TGTAGTGCGCCCGGGACTGCTTCCGAGACCCAGTACTTC.

The chain joins TRBV20-1 to TRBJ2-7, with 10 bases identical to TRBD2. V was clipped by 3 bases and J by 3 bases; unmatched bases: 5. The CDR3 covers 14 residues. CDR1 is DFQATT and CDR2 is SNEGSKA in the germline V gene (reference sequence). CDR3 nucleotides: TGCAGTGCTAGTAGCTGGACTAGCGGCTACGAGCAGTACTTC. It yields the protein CSASSWTSGYEQYF.

In its sample, this clonotype was seen a few times. The rearrangement uses TRBV9 and TRBJ1-2; tentative D call: TRBD1 (5 bases). This CDR3 has 13 amino acids. Germline V CDR1 and CDR2: SGDLS, YYNGEE. Trimming left V 2 bases short and J 8 bases short, with 13 bases between. The CDR3 region has the DNA TGTGCCAGCAGCGTTGGGACTTCCCCGGGCTACACCTTC. It is translated as CASSVGTSPGYTF.

This clonotype appeared a few times. The rearrangement links TRBV12-5 to TRBJ2-5; tentatively, D is TRBD1 (5 bases). Germline CDR1 is LGHNT and CDR2 is FRNRAP. This CDR3 has 13 residues. The V and J ends lost 5 bases and 2 bases respectively, with 9 bases between them. As DNA, the CDR3 is TGTGCTAGTGGTCAGGGCTATCAAGAGACCCAGTACTTC. It encodes CASGQGYQETQYF.

The chain joins TRBV7-9 to TRBJ1-2; TRBD1 is a possible D gene (6 bases). V was shortened by 5 bases and J by 6 bases, with 13 bases between the two germline ends. The CDR3 is 13 residues long. CDR1 SEHNR and CDR2 FQNEAQ come from the germline V gene (reference sequence). As DNA, the CDR3 is TGTGCCAGCAGCCCCCCGGCAGGGGATGGCTACACCTTC. Amino acid sequence: CASSPPAGDGYTF.

This clonotype was picked up a small number of times. V usage is TRBV7-9 and J usage is TRBJ1-4, with a possible D match to TRBD1 (6 bases). The V gene lost 5 bases and the J gene lost 4 bases, with 17 bases spanning the gap. This CDR3 spans 16 amino acids. Germline V gene sequence: CDR1 SEHNR, CDR2 FQNEAQ (reference sequence). CDR3 region: CASSPPEGQINEKLFF. For the CDR3, the DNA is TGTGCCAGCAGCCCACCAGAGGGACAAATTAATGAAAAACTGTTTTTT.

The chain recombines TRBV29-1 with TRBJ2-1, with no clear D. Germline loops: CDR1 SQVTM, CDR2 ANQGSEA. The CDR3 has 13 residues. Trimming stripped 4 bases from V and 6 bases from J, with 13 bases between. CDR3 in DNA: TGCAGCGTTGCTCGTCCACCCAGCAATGAGCAGTTCTTC. Its protein product is CSVARPPSNEQFF.

This clonotype was observed a few times. The J gene is TRBJ2-3, the V gene TRBV20-1; TRBD2 agrees at 12 bases. The CDR3 length is 15 residues. V lost 3 bases to trimming and J lost 3 bases; unmatched junction nucleotides: 4. Germline CDR1 DFQATT, CDR2 SNEGSKA (reference sequence). For the CDR3, the DNA is TGCAGTGCTAGGCTCGGGACTAGCGGGACAGATACGCAGTATTTT. Residues: CSARLGTSGTDTQYF.

The V and J genes are TRBV20-1 and TRBJ2-4; 11 nucleotides align to TRBD2. Trimming removed 3 bases from V and 3 bases from J; junction bases left unmatched: 10. In germline, CDR1 is DFQATT, CDR2 SNEGSKA (reference sequence). This CDR3 has 17 residues. In DNA, the CDR3 is TGCAGTGCTAGGGTAGCGGGAGGGCCCAGGGGCAAAAACATTCAGTACTTC. This sequence encodes CSARVAGGPRGKNIQYF.

The chain joins TRBV7-9 to TRBJ2-5; the D is unclear. TRBJ2-1 explains the end of the DNA better; the J call may be wrong. The germline V gene has CDR1 SEHNR and CDR2 FQNEAQ (reference sequence). The CDR3 runs 12 residues. Here the CDR3 DNA reads TGTGCCAGCAGCTTAGCGGGTTTCGAGCAGTTCTTC. It translates to CASSLAGFEQFF.

This clonotype was detected only a few times. V usage is TRBV2 and J usage is TRBJ2-1, with 13 bases identical to TRBD2. The CDR3 length is 14 residues. Germline V CDR1 and CDR2: SNHLY, FYNNEI. Trimming at V came to 5 bases and at J to 8 bases, leaving 3 bases not matched to a gene. In DNA, the CDR3 is TGTGCCAGCAGTACTAGCGGGGGGGCTGATGAGCAGTTCTTC. It is translated as CASSTSGGADEQFF.

The chain joins TRBV29-1 to TRBJ1-2; D not resolved. There are 12 residues in the CDR3. Germline V gene sequence: CDR1 SQVTM, CDR2 ANQGSEA. V lost 4 bases and J lost 3, with 9 bases in between. The CDR3 DNA sequence: TGCAGCGTTGTGGAACAGTACTATGGCTACACCTTC. As protein: CSVVEQYYGYTF.

The CDR3 DNA follows: TGTGCCAGCGTGGGGCTACTAGCCAAAAACATTCAGTACTTC. Protein sequence: CASVGLLAKNIQYF. The rearrangement links TRBV2 to TRBJ2-4, with a possible D match to TRBD1 (5 bases). The germline CDR1 and CDR2 sequences are SNHLY and FYNNEI. The CDR3 runs to 14 residues. V was pared by 8 bases and J by 0 bases, with 11 bases between.

The V and J genes are TRBV3-1 and TRBJ2-7; D is unresolved. The CDR3 consists of 12 residues. Germline V gene data show CDR1 as LGHDT and CDR2 as YNNKEL (reference sequence). The CDR3 reads CASSQVAYGQYV. CDR3 coding DNA: TGTGCCAGCAGCCAAGTGGCTTACGGGCAGTACGTC.

The J gene is TRBJ2-7, the V gene TRBV28; D may match TRBD1 or TRBD2 (5 bases each). This CDR3 comprises 13 residues. Germline-derived CDR1 and CDR2 are MDHEN and SYDVKM. V was cut by 4 bases and J by 7 bases, with 14 bases left in between. The CDR3, as DNA: TGTGCCAGCAGTTCGCTCGGGGCCGGAGAGCAGTACTTC. It yields the protein CASSSLGAGEQYF. Full variable domain (outside the CDR3, taken from reference TRBV28 and TRBJ2-7): DVKVTQSSRYLVKRTGEKVFLECVQDMDHENMFWYRQDPGLGLRLIYFSYDVKMKEKGDIPEGYSVSREKKERFSLILESASTNQTSMYLCASSSLGAGEQYFGPGTRLTVT.

The chain recombines TRBV4-3 with TRBJ2-5; maybe TRBD1 (6 bases). V dropped 0 bases and J dropped 9 bases, with 14 bases sitting between them. CDR3 length equals 14 residues. CDR1 is LGHNA and CDR2 is YSLEER in the germline V gene. The CDR3 protein is CASSQDYRVEAQYF. The CDR3 nucleotides are TGCGCCAGCAGCCAAGATTACAGGGTTGAGGCCCAGTACTTC.

J is TRBJ2-1 and V is TRBV6-5, with D perhaps TRBD1 (5 bases). CDR1 is MNHEY, CDR2 SVGAGI, per germline. The V end was cut by 0 bases, the J end by 0 bases, with 9 bases between. This CDR3 is built from 16 residues. This CDR3 is CASSYSLQGSYNEQFF. The CDR3 DNA sequence: TGTGCCAGCAGTTACTCTCTCCAGGGCTCCTACAATGAGCAGTTCTTC.

The chain couples TRBV10-3 to TRBJ1-1; 7 nucleotides line up with TRBD1. There are 16 residues in the CDR3. CDR1 is ENHRY and CDR2 is SYGVKD in the germline V gene. The ends lost 0 bases at V and 0 bases at J; junction bases unmatched: 4. CDR3 nucleotide sequence: TGTGCCATCAGTGAGTCGGCGACAGGGCTGAACACTGAAGCTTTCTTT. Translating gives CAISESATGLNTEAFF.

This clonotype was recorded a few times. The chain links TRBV4-3 to TRBJ2-5, with TRBD2 matching over 10 bases. This CDR3 comprises 15 residues. The junction had 7 bases not matched to a gene; V was cut back by 4 bases and J by 5 bases. CDR1 is LGHNA, CDR2 YSLEER, per germline. As DNA, the CDR3 is TGCGCCAGCAGCCCAGAGCGGGAGGGCCGGGAGACCCAGTACTTC. This sequence encodes CASSPEREGRETQYF.

This clonotype has just a few counts. The chain carries TRBV7-3 and TRBJ2-1; TRBD1 matches at 9 bases. V trimming: 6 bases; J trimming: 8 bases; junction bases outside the gene matches: 14. The germline V gene encodes CDR1 SGHTA and CDR2 FQGTGA. The CDR3 extends over 16 amino acids. The CDR3 DNA sequence: TGTGCCAGCAGTCAACTGCGGACAGGGGTCGAGGATGAGCAGTTCTTC. Amino acid sequence: CASSQLRTGVEDEQFF.

This clonotype has a handful of counts. V gene TRBV7-2 combines with J gene TRBJ2-1; no clear D gene. Germline loops: CDR1 SGHTA, CDR2 FQGNSA. This CDR3 contains 16 residues. V dropped 3 bases and J dropped 4 bases, with 16 bases sitting between them. The DNA of the CDR3 is TGTGCCAGCAGCTTTCGGCCATCTAACATATACAATGAGCAGTTCTTC. This gives the protein CASSFRPSNIYNEQFF.

The chain links TRBV28 to TRBJ1-6; 7 nucleotides line up with TRBD1. V shed 5 bases, J shed 9 bases, and the junction held 10 bases outside the gene matches. The CDR3 is made up of 15 amino acids. CDR1 is MDHEN, CDR2 SYDVKM, per germline. CDR3 protein: CASSPRTGVVSPLHF. In DNA form, the CDR3 reads TGTGCCAGCAGTCCTCGTACAGGGGTAGTTTCACCCCTCCACTTT.

This clonotype was counted between two and nine times. CDR3 protein: CASNLGQGDNYGYTF. DNA for the CDR3: TGTGCCAGCAACCTAGGGCAGGGTGATAACTATGGCTACACCTTC. V usage is TRBV7-9 and J usage is TRBJ1-2; possibly TRBD1 for D (5 bases). This CDR3 has 15 amino acids. Trimming took off 7 bases at V and 1 base at J, with 16 bases between the two ends. Per germline, CDR1 SEHNR and CDR2 FQNEAQ (reference sequence).

The chain links TRBV4-3 to TRBJ2-2; maybe TRBD2 (6 bases). The CDR3 covers 14 residues. Trimming left V 0 bases short and J 6 bases short, with 8 bases between. Germline CDR1 and CDR2: LGHNA and YSLEER. CDR3 bases: TGCGCCAGCAGCCAAGATTGGGGGGCCGGGGAGCTGTTTTTT. Translated, it gives CASSQDWGAGELFF.